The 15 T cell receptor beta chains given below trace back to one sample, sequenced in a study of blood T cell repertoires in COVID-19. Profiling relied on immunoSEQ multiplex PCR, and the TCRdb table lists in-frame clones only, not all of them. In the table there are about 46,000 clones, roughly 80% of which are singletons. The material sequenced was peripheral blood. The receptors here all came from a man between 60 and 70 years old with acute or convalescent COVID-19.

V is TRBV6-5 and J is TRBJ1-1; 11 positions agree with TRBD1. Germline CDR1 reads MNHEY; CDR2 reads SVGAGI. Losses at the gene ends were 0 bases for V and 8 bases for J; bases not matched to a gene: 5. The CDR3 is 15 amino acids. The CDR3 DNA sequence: TGTGCCAGCAGTTACTCGGGGACAGGGGGTTGGGAAGCTTTCTTT. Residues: CASSYSGTGGWEAFF.

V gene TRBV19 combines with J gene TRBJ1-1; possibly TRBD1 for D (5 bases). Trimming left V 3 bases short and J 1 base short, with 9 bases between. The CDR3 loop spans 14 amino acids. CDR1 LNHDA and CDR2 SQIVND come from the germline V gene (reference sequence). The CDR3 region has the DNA TGTGCCAGTAGTATCTCCACAGGGAACACTGAAGCTTTCTTT. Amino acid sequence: CASSISTGNTEAFF.

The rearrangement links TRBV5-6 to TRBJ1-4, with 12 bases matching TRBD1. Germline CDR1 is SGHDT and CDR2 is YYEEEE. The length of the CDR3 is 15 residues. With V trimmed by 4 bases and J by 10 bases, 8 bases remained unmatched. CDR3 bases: TGTGCCAGCAGCAACCCGGGACAGGGGGCAGTAAAACTGTTTTTT. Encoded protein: CASSNPGQGAVKLFF.

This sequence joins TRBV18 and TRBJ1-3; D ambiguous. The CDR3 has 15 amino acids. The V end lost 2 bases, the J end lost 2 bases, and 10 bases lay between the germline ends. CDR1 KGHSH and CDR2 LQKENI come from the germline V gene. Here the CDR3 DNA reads TGTGCCAGCTCACCAACGCTTACTGCTGGAAACACCATATATTTT. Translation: CASSPTLTAGNTIYF.

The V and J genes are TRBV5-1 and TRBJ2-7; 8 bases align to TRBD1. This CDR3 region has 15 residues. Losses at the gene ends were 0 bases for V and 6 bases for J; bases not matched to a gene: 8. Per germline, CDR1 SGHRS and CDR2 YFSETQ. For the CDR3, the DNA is TGCGCCAGCAGCTTGGCTCAGGGGGCGGCAGCCGAGCAGTACTTC. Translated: CASSLAQGAAAEQYF.

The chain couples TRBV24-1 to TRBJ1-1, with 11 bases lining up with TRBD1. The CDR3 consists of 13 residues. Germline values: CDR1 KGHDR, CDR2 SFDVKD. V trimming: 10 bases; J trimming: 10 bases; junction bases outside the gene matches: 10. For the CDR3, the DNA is TGTGCCACTCGCGGACAGGGGGCCGGCCGAGCTTTCTTT. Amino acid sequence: CATRGQGAGRAFF.

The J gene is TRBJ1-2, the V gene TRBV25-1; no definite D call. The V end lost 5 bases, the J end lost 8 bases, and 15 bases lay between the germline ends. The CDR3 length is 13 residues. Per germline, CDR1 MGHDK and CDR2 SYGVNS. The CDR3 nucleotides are TGTGCCAGCAGTATAGGAGGGCCGACAGGCTACACCTTC. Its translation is CASSIGGPTGYTF.

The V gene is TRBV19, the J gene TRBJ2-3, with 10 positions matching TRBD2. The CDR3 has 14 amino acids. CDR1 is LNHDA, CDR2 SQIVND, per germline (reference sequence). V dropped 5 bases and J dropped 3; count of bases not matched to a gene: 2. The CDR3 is CASSQREGTDTQYF. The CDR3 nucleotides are TGTGCCAGTAGTCAGCGGGAGGGGACAGATACGCAGTATTTT.

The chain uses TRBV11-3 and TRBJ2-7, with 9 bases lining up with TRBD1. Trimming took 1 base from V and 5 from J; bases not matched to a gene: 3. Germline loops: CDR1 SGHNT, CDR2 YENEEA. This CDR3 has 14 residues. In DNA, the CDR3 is TGTGCCAGCAGCTTAGGAGGACAGGGGCACGAGCAGTACTTC. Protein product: CASSLGGQGHEQYF. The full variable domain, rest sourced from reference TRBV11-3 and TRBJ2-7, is EAGVVQSPRYKIIEKKQPVAFWCNPISGHNTLYWYLQNLGQGPELLIRYENEEAVDDSQLPKDRFSAERLKGVDSTLKIQPAELGDSAVYLCASSLGGQGHEQYFGPGTRLTVT.

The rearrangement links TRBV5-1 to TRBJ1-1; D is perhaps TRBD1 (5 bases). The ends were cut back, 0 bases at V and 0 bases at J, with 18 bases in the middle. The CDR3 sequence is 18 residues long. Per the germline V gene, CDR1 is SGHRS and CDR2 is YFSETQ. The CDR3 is CASSLAGFGHGMNTEAFF. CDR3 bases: TGCGCCAGCAGCTTGGCAGGGTTCGGGCATGGCATGAACACTGAAGCTTTCTTT.

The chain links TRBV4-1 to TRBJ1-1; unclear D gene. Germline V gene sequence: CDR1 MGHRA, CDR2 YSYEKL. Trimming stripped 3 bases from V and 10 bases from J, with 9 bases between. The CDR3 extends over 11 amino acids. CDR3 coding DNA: TGCGCCAGCAGCCAGGGCAGCGGAGCTTTCTTT. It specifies CASSQGSGAFF.

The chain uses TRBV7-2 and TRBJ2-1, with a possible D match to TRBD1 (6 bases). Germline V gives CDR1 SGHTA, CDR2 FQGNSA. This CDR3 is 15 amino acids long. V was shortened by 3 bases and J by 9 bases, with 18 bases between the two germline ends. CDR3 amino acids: CASSFIWTERGEQFF. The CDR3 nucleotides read TGTGCCAGCAGCTTCATCTGGACAGAGAGGGGTGAGCAGTTCTTC.

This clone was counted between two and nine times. CDR3 DNA: TGCGCCAGCAGCCAAGGACTCGCCACAGATACGCAGTATTTT. It translates to CASSQGLATDTQYF. V and J are TRBV4-3 and TRBJ2-3, with D unclear. In germline, CDR1 is LGHNA, CDR2 YSLEER. Between the trimmed V and J ends, which lost 1 base and 2 bases, there was a span of 7 bases. CDR3 length: 14 amino acids.

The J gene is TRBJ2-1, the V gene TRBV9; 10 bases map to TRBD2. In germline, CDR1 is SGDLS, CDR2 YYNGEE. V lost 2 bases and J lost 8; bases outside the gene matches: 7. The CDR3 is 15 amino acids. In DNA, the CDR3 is TGTGCCAGCAGCGTGACCGGGACTAGCGAACATGAGCAGTTCTTC. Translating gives CASSVTGTSEHEQFF.

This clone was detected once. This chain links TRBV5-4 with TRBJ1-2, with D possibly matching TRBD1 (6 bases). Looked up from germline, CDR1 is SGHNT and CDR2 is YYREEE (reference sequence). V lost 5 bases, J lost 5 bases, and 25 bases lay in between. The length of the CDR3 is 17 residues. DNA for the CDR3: TGTGCCAGCAGGGCCGGGACACTGCGAGCGGTGGTATATGGCTACACCTTC. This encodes CASRAGTLRAVVYGYTF.